The rows below give T cell receptor beta chains drawn from one sample of a study of regulatory T cells after allogeneic stem cell transplantation. TCRdb re-called the 5' RACE reads through MiXCR, storing one row per CDR3 protein. The repertoire has around 400 distinct CDR3 sequences, roughly a fifth of them found once; the top ten carry roughly 19%. The source was sorted CD4+ T cells from blood (whether regulatory or conventional is not recorded), collected 30 days after allogeneic stem cell transplant. The receptors were sampled from a human patient who had an allogeneic stem cell transplant, so the T cells may come from the graft donor. Both conserved end residues are part of each CDR3. D genes are given only for firm matches. The size entry is marked missing in some rows and otherwise reads once, few, many or a size class.

size	D	V	J	DNA	CDR3
large	NA	TRBV7-6	TRBJ2-3	TGTGCCAGCAACCAGAGGGGGAGTGCGGATACGCAGTATTTT	CASNQRGSADTQYF
large	NA	TRBV19	TRBJ2-1	TGTGCCAGTAGTAGGAGCAATGAGCAGTTCTTC	CASSRSNEQFF
large	TRBD2	TRBV5-8	TRBJ2-1	TGTGCCAGCAGCTCGGGACTACGAGGCAATGAGCAGTTCTTC	CASSSGLRGNEQFF
large	NA	TRBV29-1	TRBJ2-1	TGCAGCGTTTCCACCTTGGAGCAGTTCTTC	CSVSTLEQFF
medium-sized	TRBD1	TRBV27	TRBJ2-2	TGTGCCAGCAGTTCCTCCCGGGACAGGGAACTCGGGGAGCTGTTTTTT	CASSSSRDRELGELFF
large	TRBD1	TRBV7-9	TRBJ2-7	TGTGCCAGCAGCTCGAGAATAGACAGGGGAGCGGACGAGCAGTACTTC	CASSSRIDRGADEQYF
large	NA	TRBV12-3/TRBV12-4	TRBJ2-5	TGTGCCAGCAGCTTCGGAGGGCCTGAGACCCAGTACTTC	CASSFGGPETQYF
NA	NA	TRBV5-1	TRBJ2-6	TGCGCCAGCAGCTTGGAGGGTTCTGAGGCCAACGTCCTGGCTTTC	CASSLEGSEANVLAF
large	NA	TRBV9	TRBJ2-5	TGTGCCAGCAGCGCCAATAGGGACCCCCGGGGCGAGACCCAGTACTTC	CASSANRDPRGETQYF
few	NA	TRBV6-5	TRBJ1-2	TGCGCCAGCGGTCCCTCGACAGGTACCATCTATGGCTACACCTTC	CASGPSTGTIYGYTF
large	NA	TRBV20-1	TRBJ1-1	TGCAGTGCTAGAAGGCAGAACACTGAAGCTTTCTTT	CSARRQNTEAFF
few	NA	TRBV27	TRBJ1-6	TGTGCCAGCAGTTATCGGGGCAGGACCTATAATTCACCCCTCCACTTT	CASSYRGRTYNSPLHF
large	NA	TRBV18	TRBJ2-1	TGTGCCAGCTCACCACTCGATGAGCAGTTCTTC	CASSPLDEQFF
NA	TRBD1	TRBV6-1	TRBJ2-5	TGTGCCAGCAGCTCCGGACAGGTTAAACAGGAGACCCAGCACTTC	CASSSGQVKQETQHF
large	TRBD1	TRBV20-1	TRBJ2-5	TGCAGTGCTAGTACAGGGGGCCAAGAGACCCAGTACTTC	CSASTGGQETQYF
medium-sized	NA	TRBV4-2	TRBJ2-2	TGTGCCAGCAGCCTGATTATCACCGGAGGGAACACCGGGGAGCTGTTTTTT	CASSLIITGGNTGELFF
medium-sized	NA	TRBV29-1	TRBJ2-1	TGCGGCGTTCTAAGAGGGGTGACGGGTGACAATGAGCAGTTCTTC	CGVLRGVTGDNEQFF
NA	TRBD1	TRBV7-2	TRBJ1-5	TGTGCCAGCAGCTTATGGCCAGGGGGACATCAGCCCCAGCATTTT	CASSLWPGGHQPQHF
large	TRBD1	TRBV20-1	TRBJ1-1	TGCAGTGCTCGCCGGGACAGGAACACTGAAGCTTTCTTT	CSARRDRNTEAFF
NA	TRBD2	TRBV4-2	TRBJ2-7	TGTGCCAGCAGCCTAAAATTCACGGGACTAGCGCCTTACGAGCAGTACTTC	CASSLKFTGLAPYEQYF
large	NA	TRBV11-2	TRBJ1-1	TGTGCCAGCAGCTCCCCCTCCGGGGGCCCCACTGAAGCTTTCTTT	CASSSPSGGPTEAFF
NA	NA	TRBV5-1	TRBJ1-1	TGCGCCAGCAGCTTGGGCGACGGATCGAACACTGAAGCTTTCTTT	CASSLGDGSNTEAFF
medium-sized	NA	TRBV12-3/TRBV12-4	TRBJ1-1	TGTGCCAGCAGTTTCGCGGGTGAAGCTTTCTTT	CASSFAGEAFF
few	TRBD2	TRBV6-6	TRBJ2-7	TGTGCCAGCATCCCCGGGACTAGCGGTTCCTACGAGCAGTACTTC	CASIPGTSGSYEQYF
once	NA	TRBV5-1	TRBJ2-3	TGCGCCAGCAGCTTCGGGATGGGGGATACGCAGTATTTT	CASSFGMGDTQYF
medium-sized	NA	TRBV20-1	TRBJ2-1	TGCAGTGCTAGGGACCTTAGTAGTTCCTACAATGAGCAGTTCTTC	CSARDLSSSYNEQFF